The next 6 T cell receptor beta chains were all read from a single sample in a study of T cell clusters in autoimmune cytopenias. Each sample's input was approximately 270 ng genomic DNA, approximately 37,500 genome equivalents. TRB was amplified by touch-down multiplex PCR, primer pools A and B combined. TCRdb re-called the multiplex PCR reads and gives one entry per CDR3 protein, without DNA. The sample table includes some 7,700 distinct CDR3 sequences. The sample consisted of peripheral blood. Receptors were obtained from a human donor with an autoimmune cytopenia or autoimmune hepatitis (not recorded which).

By frequency, this clonotype registers medium-sized (0.01 to 0.1%). The chain recombines TRBV12-3 or TRBV12-4 with TRBJ2-5; as DNA is missing, the TRBD1 call by TCRdb cannot be tested. The length of the CDR3 is 13 residues. CDR3 sequence reads: CASSLTLQETQYF.

This clonotype ranks as medium-sized (0.01 to 0.1%) in terms of frequency. V gene TRBV6-5 combines with J gene TRBJ2-2; TCRdb gives TRBD2 as the D gene, but with no DNA this cannot be confirmed. This CDR3 is built from 16 residues. CDR1 MNHEY and CDR2 SVGAGI come from the germline V gene. CDR3 in amino acids: CASRSGTSGGAGELFF.

This clonotype ranks as medium-sized in terms of frequency. V usage is TRBV20-1 and J usage is TRBJ2-7. The CDR3 runs to 15 residues. Germline V gene sequence: CDR1 DFQATT, CDR2 SNEGSKA (reference sequence). CDR3 protein: CSARDLYTGYDEQYF.

This CDR3 reads CASSYRTSFETQYF. V usage is TRBV5-1 and J usage is TRBJ2-5; the D call from TCRdb, TRBD2, cannot be confirmed without DNA. The CDR3 length is 14 residues. The V gene's germline CDR1 is SGHRS and CDR2 YFSETQ. Based on the CDR3 plus reference TRBV5-1 and TRBJ2-5, the full variable domain is KAGVTQTPRYLIKTRGQQVTLSCSPISGHRSVSWYQQTPGQGLQFLFEYFSETQRNKGNFPGRFSGRQFSNSRSEMNVSTLELGDSALYLCASSYRTSFETQYFGPGTRLLVL.

CDR3: CASSYSRRGNQPQHF. The genes are TRBV6-2 or TRBV6-3 and TRBJ1-5. The germline V gene has CDR1 MNHEY and CDR2 SVGEGT. CDR3 length: 15 residues.

The rearrangement links TRBV20-1 to TRBJ2-7. The germline gives CDR1 DFQATT, CDR2 SNEGSKA (reference sequence). The CDR3 length is 13 residues. The chain's CDR3 is CGAKIGDSYEQYF.